A single sample gave rise to the 28 T cell receptor beta chains below, sequenced in a study of blood T cell repertoires in COVID-19. The table came from immunoSEQ multiplex PCR; TCRdb's copy has only in-frame clones and leaves some out. The data show approximately 240,000 clones, about 86% seen once. The sequenced material came from peripheral blood. All receptors come from a woman aged 55-69 years with acute or convalescent COVID-19.

The rearrangement links TRBV5-1 to TRBJ2-7, with 7 bases matching TRBD2. Trimming cost V 4 bases and J 3 bases; bases outside gene matches: 7. There are 14 residues in the CDR3. Germline V gene data show CDR1 as SGHRS and CDR2 as YFSETQ. The CDR3 DNA is TGCGCCAGCAGCCTATCGGGGGGACTCTACGAGCAGTACTTC. Protein: CASSLSGGLYEQYF.

V is TRBV19 and J is TRBJ2-6, with 11 bases fitting TRBD1. The germline V gene encodes CDR1 LNHDA and CDR2 SQIVND (reference sequence). This CDR3 contains 16 residues. With V trimmed by 6 bases and J by 2 bases, 3 bases remained unmatched. The CDR3 region is CASSGQGAAGANVLTF. The CDR3 bases are TGTGCCAGTAGCGGACAGGGGGCGGCTGGGGCCAACGTCCTGACTTTC.

The CDR3 reads CASSQEVFWAGGQDTQYF. The CDR3 DNA is TGTGCCAGCAGCCAAGAGGTTTTTTGGGCGGGGGGCCAAGATACGCAGTATTTT. The chain links TRBV4-2 to TRBJ2-3, with TRBD2 matching 8 bases. This CDR3 contains 18 residues. V dropped 0 bases and J dropped 5; count of bases not matched to a gene: 13. Germline CDR1 LGHNA, CDR2 YNFKEQ.

V usage is TRBV5-4 and J usage is TRBJ1-1; 8 bases align to TRBD1. This CDR3 spans 16 amino acids. CDR1 SGHNT and CDR2 YYREEE come from the germline V gene (reference sequence). J gave up 1 base and V 4 bases, and 9 bases lay outside the gene matches. CDR3 bases: TGTGCCAGCAGCCCCCAGGGGGCAGGAGGGAACACTGAAGCTTTCTTT. Amino acids: CASSPQGAGGNTEAFF.

The chain couples TRBV30 to TRBJ2-2; 8 nucleotides match TRBD2. Germline trimming cut 1 base from V and 3 bases from J; bases unmatched to any gene: 4. The V gene's germline CDR1 is GTSNPN and CDR2 SVGIG (reference sequence). CDR3 length: 15 residues. The CDR3: CAWSAGGADTGELFF. CDR3 DNA: TGTGCCTGGAGTGCGGGGGGGGCCGACACCGGGGAGCTGTTTTTT.

CDR3 bases: TGTGCCAGCAGTTACCGGGAACAGCTCTTTGCTAATGAAAAACTGTTTTTT. It specifies CASSYREQLFANEKLFF. The V gene is TRBV2, the J gene TRBJ1-4; D gene ambiguous. CDR1 and CDR2 (germline): SNHLY, FYNNEI. V lost 5 bases to trimming and J lost 3 bases, with 19 bases between them. The CDR3 contains 17 residues. Full variable domain (rest looked up from reference TRBV2 and TRBJ1-4): EPEVTQTPSHQVTQMGQEVILRCVPISNHLYFYWYRQILGQKVEFLVSFYNNEISEKSEIFDDQFSVERPDGSNFTLKIRSTKLEDSAMYFCASSYREQLFANEKLFFGSGTQLSVL.

The chain employs TRBV18 and TRBJ1-3, with D uncertain. The CDR3 is 15 residues long. V was shortened by 0 bases and J by 0 bases, with 6 bases between the two germline ends. CDR1 is KGHSH, CDR2 LQKENI, per germline. This chain's CDR3 is CASSPPSDSGNTIYF. CDR3 nucleotides: TGTGCCAGCTCACCACCATCAGACTCTGGAAACACCATATATTTT.

This chain connects TRBV7-9 to TRBJ1-1; D possibly corresponds to TRBD1 (5 bases). CDR1 is SEHNR and CDR2 is FQNEAQ in the germline V gene (reference sequence). V lost 8 bases and J lost 1, with 17 bases in between. The CDR3 totals 15 residues. The CDR3 nucleotides are TGTGCCAGCGGGGAGGCCGGGGGTGCGAACACTGAAGCTTTCTTT. Its translation: CASGEAGGANTEAFF.

This chain uses TRBV11-1 with TRBJ2-2; 7 bases agree with TRBD2. V dropped 6 bases and J dropped 6; count of bases not matched to a gene: 10. The V gene's germline CDR1 is SGHAT and CDR2 FQDESV (reference sequence). This CDR3 comprises 15 residues. The CDR3 loop reads CASRGLSGDPGELFF. The CDR3, as DNA: TGTGCCAGCAGGGGTCTAAGCGGGGACCCCGGGGAGCTGTTTTTT.

The V and J genes are TRBV30 and TRBJ2-4; a weak D match, TRBD2 (6 bases). There are 15 residues in the CDR3. Germline CDR1 GTSNPN, CDR2 SVGIG (reference sequence). V dropped 1 base and J dropped 0 bases, with 10 bases sitting between them. CDR3 loop: CAWSDRGGAKNIQYF. The CDR3 DNA sequence: TGTGCCTGGAGTGATCGGGGAGGAGCCAAAAACATTCAGTACTTC.

The chain joins TRBV7-6 to TRBJ2-3; possibly TRBD2 for D (6 bases). Per germline, CDR1 SGHVS and CDR2 FNYEAQ. Trimming left V 5 bases short and J 4 bases short, with 16 bases between. This CDR3 comprises 15 residues. In DNA, the CDR3 is TGTGCCAGCAGCCGGGGGACCGCCGCCTCAGATACGCAGTATTTT. This encodes CASSRGTAASDTQYF.

This clone was recorded a few times. The chain recombines TRBV4-2 with TRBJ2-5; 8 bases are shared with TRBD1. The CDR3 sequence is 16 residues long. Germline loops: CDR1 LGHNA, CDR2 YNFKEQ. Trimming removed 1 base from V and 1 base from J; junction bases left unmatched: 5. This CDR3 reads CASSQGPRGLQETQYF. DNA of the CDR3: TGTGCCAGCAGCCAAGGCCCCAGGGGGCTCCAAGAGACCCAGTACTTC.

This chain links TRBV27 with TRBJ2-7, with D perhaps matching TRBD2 (5 bases). Between the trimmed V and J ends, which lost 2 bases and 1 base, there was a span of 9 bases. The CDR3 has 14 residues. The germline CDR1 and CDR2 sequences are MNHEY and SMNVEV (reference sequence). The CDR3 DNA reads as TGTGCCAGCAGTTTAGACTATAATTCCTACGAGCAGTACTTC. It specifies CASSLDYNSYEQYF.

The chain has TRBV3-1 (or the pseudogene TRBV3-2) and TRBJ2-4, with D possibly TRBD1 on 5 matching bases. V gave up 0 bases and J gave up 1 base, with 13 bases separating them. CDR1 is LGHDT, CDR2 YNNKEL, per germline (reference sequence). The CDR3 extends over 17 amino acids. The CDR3 here is CASSQDSRVWAKNIQYF. As DNA, the CDR3 is TGTGCCAGCAGCCAAGATTCCAGGGTCTGGGCCAAAAACATTCAGTACTTC.

This clone occurred many times. This sequence joins TRBV7-2 and TRBJ2-1, with 9 bases matching TRBD1. From germline, CDR1 is SGHTA and CDR2 FQGNSA. This CDR3 contains 14 residues. The ends lost 2 bases at V and 6 bases at J; junction bases unmatched: 2. The CDR3 bases are TGTGCCAGCAGCTTACAGACAGGGGGCAATGAGCAGTTCTTC. It yields the protein CASSLQTGGNEQFF.

The chain joins TRBV7-9 to TRBJ1-1, with a possible D match to TRBD1 (5 bases). This CDR3 spans 16 amino acids. V was trimmed by 8 bases and J by 4 bases, leaving 23 bases between them. Germline V gives CDR1 SEHNR, CDR2 FQNEAQ (reference sequence). CDR3 nucleotides: TGTGCCAGCGGAAGGACGGGGGGTTTGGTCAGCACTGAAGCTTTCTTT. Encoded protein: CASGRTGGLVSTEAFF.

This chain uses TRBV6-5 with TRBJ2-3; 8 bases align to TRBD2. Germline CDR1 is MNHEY and CDR2 is SVGAGI. J was trimmed by 5 bases and V by 6 bases; bases with no gene match: 10. The CDR3 totals 15 residues. The CDR3 coding sequence is TGTGCCAGCAGCCAACTTGCGGGGGGCATAGATACGCAGTATTTT. Encoded protein: CASSQLAGGIDTQYF.

J is TRBJ2-7 and V is TRBV5-6; 10 bases match TRBD1. Germline values: CDR1 SGHDT, CDR2 YYEEEE. There are 16 residues in the CDR3. The V and J ends lost 4 bases and 3 bases, in that order; junction bases with no gene match: 10. Here the CDR3 reads CASSHPYGTGVYEQYF. CDR3 sequence (DNA): TGTGCCAGCAGCCATCCTTACGGGACAGGGGTCTACGAGCAGTACTTC.

DNA of the CDR3: TGTGCCAGCAGGGTGCTCACTTTCTCGGAGGGGAATTTCCAAGAGACCCAGTACTTC. Amino acid sequence: CASRVLTFSEGNFQETQYF. V and J are TRBV28 and TRBJ2-5, with D maybe TRBD2 (6 bases). The ends were cut back, 6 bases at V and 1 base at J, with 27 bases in the middle. CDR1 is MDHEN, CDR2 SYDVKM, per germline. The CDR3 extends over 19 amino acids.

The chain links TRBV6-6 to TRBJ2-1; the D is unclear. Germline V lookup: CDR1 MNHNY, CDR2 SVGAGI (reference sequence). V shed 4 bases and J shed 7 bases, with 17 bases lying between them. This CDR3 has 15 residues. The CDR3 here is CASSWPAVGANEQFF. The CDR3 DNA reads TGTGCCAGCAGTTGGCCCGCGGTTGGTGCAAATGAGCAGTTCTTC.

The chain combines TRBV4-2 with TRBJ1-4; D is unresolved. The CDR3 is 15 amino acids. Germline values: CDR1 LGHNA, CDR2 YNFKEQ. V was cut by 0 bases and J by 3 bases, with 8 bases left in between. CDR3 sequence reads: CASSQDLVANEKLFF. CDR3 coding DNA: TGTGCCAGCAGCCAAGATTTAGTGGCTAATGAAAAACTGTTTTTT.

The J gene is TRBJ1-6, the V gene TRBV3-1 (or the pseudogene TRBV3-2); D is perhaps TRBD1 (5 bases). Germline-derived CDR1 and CDR2 are LGHDT and YNNKEL (reference sequence). The ends were cut back, 1 base at V and 8 bases at J, with 12 bases in the middle. The CDR3 extends over 15 amino acids. CDR3 sequence: CASSQGGGSHSPLHF. In DNA form, the CDR3 reads TGTGCCAGCAGCCAAGGGGGGGGGAGCCATTCACCCCTCCACTTT.

This chain connects TRBV29-1 to TRBJ1-3; 8 positions agree with TRBD1. The CDR3 length is 14 residues. Germline CDR1 is SQVTM and CDR2 is ANQGSEA. The junction had 4 bases not matched to a gene; V was cut back by 4 bases and J by 2 bases. CDR3 loop: CSVALGQAGNTIYF. Written as DNA, the CDR3 is TGCAGCGTTGCCCTGGGACAGGCTGGAAACACCATATATTTT.

The chain combines TRBV5-1 with TRBJ2-1, with unresolved D. Trimming removed 2 bases from V and 7 bases from J, with 7 bases in between. Per germline, CDR1 SGHRS and CDR2 YFSETQ. This CDR3 region has 12 residues. DNA for the CDR3: TGCGCCAGCAGCTTCCGGCGGAATGAGCAGTTCTTC. Its protein is CASSFRRNEQFF.

The chain combines TRBV27 with TRBJ1-1; no clear D gene. The CDR3 sequence is 13 residues long. V was clipped by 5 bases and J by 4 bases, with 11 bases between them. Germline CDR1 is MNHEY and CDR2 is SMNVEV (reference sequence). CDR3 region: CASSGRRTTEAFF. The DNA for the CDR3 is TGTGCCAGCAGTGGTCGGAGGACCACTGAAGCTTTCTTT.

The chain links TRBV7-9 to TRBJ2-1; D is possibly TRBD1 (6 bases). Germline CDR1 and CDR2: SEHNR and FQNEAQ (reference sequence). The CDR3 totals 15 residues. V lost 5 bases to trimming and J lost 4 bases, with 15 bases between them. The CDR3 bases are TGTGCCAGCAGCGCTTCCGGGACAAGGTACAATGAGCAGTTCTTC. Translation gives CASSASGTRYNEQFF. Looking up the rest from reference TRBV7-9 and TRBJ2-1 gives the full variable domain: DTGVSQNPRHKITKRGQNVTFRCDPISEHNRLYWYRQTLGQGPEFLTYFQNEAQLEKSRLLSDRFSAERPKGSFSTLEIQRTEQGDSAMYLCASSASGTRYNEQFFGPGTRLTVL.

This clone appeared a single time. The CDR3 loop is CASSQRGAGADTQYF. The CDR3 region has the DNA TGCGCCAGCAGCCAACGGGGCGCGGGGGCAGATACGCAGTATTTT. This sequence joins TRBV4-1 and TRBJ2-3; TRBD2 matches at 7 bases. V lost 2 bases and J lost 4; bases outside the gene matches: 6. Germline CDR1 and CDR2: MGHRA and YSYEKL. The CDR3 is 15 residues long.

The chain links TRBV3-1 (or the pseudogene TRBV3-2) to TRBJ1-1; unclear D gene. CDR1 LGHDT and CDR2 YNNKEL come from the germline V gene (reference sequence). The CDR3 consists of 14 residues. With 1 base removed from V and 11 bases from J, the gap between germline ends came to 17 bases. In nucleotides, the CDR3 is TGTGCCAGCAGCCAAGGCGACACACCCCCCTCGGCTTTCTTT. Translated: CASSQGDTPPSAFF.